The clone carrying this T cell receptor beta chain occurred a few times. The data derive from a study of type 1 regulatory T cells. Study background: T-allo10 is a Tr1-enriched, alloantigen-specific CD4 T cell product made in vitro.

Germline V lookup: CDR1 SQVTM, CDR2 ANQGSEA. The J segment lost 9 bases and the V segment lost 6 bases, leaving 7 bases of the junction unmatched. The CDR3 runs 13 residues. TCRdb re-analysed the reads in MiXCR, keeping a single row per CDR3 protein. Of 80,000 to 100,000 distinct CDR3 sequences in the sample, roughly 31% were seen once. Source material: CD4+ T cells, either the whole sample or a sorted fraction (not recorded which). The chain has TRBV29-1 and TRBJ1-6, with 8 bases identical to TRBD1. This TCR was sampled from a human donor in good health. The CDR3 DNA sequence: TGCAGCGTCCAGACAGGGGTCTCTTCACCCCTCCACTTT. Translated: CSVQTGVSSPLHF.